Presented here are 18 T cell receptor beta chains from one specimen sequenced in a study of blood T cell repertoires in COVID-19. TCRdb's copy holds only in-frame clones and misses some; the assay was immunoSEQ multiplex PCR. The sample records about 270,000 clones, 82% being singletons. Sequencing was performed on peripheral blood. The receptor set was obtained from a woman under 30 with acute or convalescent COVID-19.

The CDR3 DNA follows: TGTGCCAGCAGTTATGAGGGCTCTGGAAACACCATATATTTT. This encodes CASSYEGSGNTIYF. This chain connects TRBV6-5 to TRBJ1-3; D is ambiguous. Trimming took off 3 bases at V and 0 bases at J, with 6 bases between the two ends. Germline-derived CDR1 and CDR2 are MNHEY and SVGAGI. CDR3 length: 14 residues.

As DNA, the CDR3 is TGTGCCTGGAGTGCCGACAGGGCCTATGGCTACACCTTC. Translating it yields CAWSADRAYGYTF. The rearrangement joins TRBV30 to TRBJ1-2, with TRBD1 matching 7 bases. CDR1 is GTSNPN and CDR2 is SVGIG in the germline V gene (reference sequence). The CDR3 runs 13 residues. After removal of 1 base from V and 4 bases from J, the junction contained 3 bases not matched to a gene.

The rearrangement uses TRBV30 and TRBJ2-3, with 10 nucleotides matching TRBD1. Germline trimming cut 3 bases from V and 0 bases from J; bases unmatched to any gene: 3. Germline V gives CDR1 GTSNPN, CDR2 SVGIG (reference sequence). The CDR3 totals 15 residues. For the CDR3, the DNA is TGTGCCTGGAGCATGGGACAGGGGAGCACAGATACGCAGTATTTT. Its protein product is CAWSMGQGSTDTQYF.

The chain joins TRBV13 to TRBJ1-1; no firm D call. V lost 1 base and J 1 base, leaving 4 bases between the germline ends. This CDR3 is 13 amino acids long. The V gene's germline CDR1 is PRHDT and CDR2 FYEKMQ (reference sequence). CDR3 amino acids: CASSLAKNTEAFF. The CDR3 DNA follows: TGTGCCAGCAGCTTAGCCAAGAACACTGAAGCTTTCTTT. Combining the CDR3 with reference TRBV13 and TRBJ1-1 gives the whole variable domain AAGVIQSPRHLIKEKRETATLKCYPIPRHDTVYWYQQGPGQDPQFLISFYEKMQSDKGSIPDRFSAQQFSDYHSELNMSSLELGDSALYFCASSLAKNTEAFFGQGTRLTVV.

The chain employs TRBV6-4 and TRBJ2-2, with 8 bases identical to TRBD1. The CDR3 loop spans 14 amino acids. CDR1 MRHNA and CDR2 SNTAGT come from the germline V gene. Trimming removed 4 bases from V and 3 bases from J; junction bases left unmatched: 1. The CDR3 protein is CASSVQGDTGELFF. The CDR3 bases are TGTGCCAGCAGTGTACAGGGGGACACCGGGGAGCTGTTTTTT.

The V and J genes are TRBV27 and TRBJ1-2, with D possibly matching TRBD1 (6 bases). Trimming removed 6 bases at V and 1 base at J, with 21 bases between. Germline lookup yields CDR1 MNHEY and CDR2 SMNVEV (reference sequence). The CDR3 extends over 17 amino acids. The CDR3 loop reads CASRPFGGESLNYGYTF. The CDR3 DNA is TGTGCCAGCAGGCCATTTGGGGGCGAAAGCCTTAACTATGGCTACACCTTC.

In nucleotides, the CDR3 is TGCGCCAGCAGCCAAGATCTTGCGTCCTCCTACGAGCAGTACTTC. Translated, it gives CASSQDLASSYEQYF. This chain uses TRBV4-1 with TRBJ2-7; D is ambiguous. The CDR3 totals 15 residues. The germline V and J ends were trimmed by 0 bases and 0 bases, with 9 bases remaining between them. Germline CDR1 is MGHRA and CDR2 is YSYEKL.

CDR3: CASSPQTAHSYYEQYF. The CDR3 region has the DNA TGTGCCAGCAGCCCCCAGACAGCACACTCTTACTACGAGCAGTACTTC. The rearrangement uses TRBV7-9 and TRBJ2-7, with D tentatively TRBD1 (5 bases). CDR1 is SEHNR, CDR2 FQNEAQ, per germline (reference sequence). Deletions cut 5 bases from V and 3 bases from J, with 20 bases between. The CDR3 runs to 16 residues.

The V gene is TRBV27, the J gene TRBJ1-2; 7 nucleotides agree with TRBD1. Losses at the gene ends were 5 bases for V and 8 bases for J; bases not matched to a gene: 11. CDR1 and CDR2 (germline): MNHEY, SMNVEV (reference sequence). The CDR3 spans 14 residues. CDR3 bases: TGTGCCAGCAGTACCCAAGGGGGCTGGTGGGGCTACACCTTC. This translates into CASSTQGGWWGYTF.

Worth noting for this clone: One junction end does not reproduce the germline sequence, and a read error may be involved. V and J are TRBV6-5 and TRBJ2-7; unclear D gene. CDR3 length: 13 amino acids. The germline gives CDR1 MNHEY, CDR2 SVGAGI. CDR3 DNA sequence: TGTGCCAGCAGAGACCCAAACGGCGCTAGTGTGTTATTC. It is translated as CASRDPNGASVLF.

V and J are TRBV11-2 and TRBJ2-4; D perhaps matches TRBD1 (6 bases). V lost 5 bases, J lost 0 bases, and 14 bases lay in between. Germline lookup yields CDR1 SGHAT and CDR2 FQNNGV. The CDR3 runs to 16 residues. The CDR3 region has the DNA TGTGCCAGCAGCCTTGGGACATTGCTAGCCAAAAACATTCAGTACTTC. Translated: CASSLGTLLAKNIQYF. The variable domain in full, with the rest retrieved from reference TRBV11-2 and TRBJ2-4, is EAGVAQSPRYKIIEKRQSVAFWCNPISGHATLYWYQQILGQGPKLLIQFQNNGVVDDSQLPKDRFSAERLKGVDSTLKIQPAKLEDSAVYLCASSLGTLLAKNIQYFGAGTRLSVL.

This clone was detected once. The chain employs TRBV5-5 and TRBJ2-1, with D unresolved. The germline V gene encodes CDR1 SGHKS and CDR2 YYEKEE (reference sequence). V was shortened by 0 bases and J by 1 base, with 5 bases between the two germline ends. This CDR3 region has 14 residues. Written as DNA, the CDR3 is TGTGCCAGCAGCTTGGCCCAGTCCTACAATGAGCAGTTCTTC. Amino acids: CASSLAQSYNEQFF.

With respect to this clone: Germline and junction disagree at one end, which may indicate a read error. CDR3 coding DNA: TGTGCCAGCAGTTTAGGACTAGCGGCCCTGTTC. It yields the protein CASSLGLAALF. This chain links TRBV12-3 or TRBV12-4 with TRBJ2-7; 9 bases are shared with TRBD2. The CDR3 has 11 amino acids.

V gene TRBV30 combines with J gene TRBJ1-6, with D uncertain. The CDR3 has 11 amino acids. V was pared by 4 bases and J by 6 bases, with 4 bases between. Germline V gene lookup returns CDR1 GTSNPN and CDR2 SVGIG (reference sequence). DNA of the CDR3: TGTGCCTGGAATATTAATTCACCCCTCCACTTT. Its protein is CAWNINSPLHF.

This sequence joins TRBV9 and TRBJ1-1; possible D gene TRBD1, 6 bases. Germline V lookup: CDR1 SGDLS, CDR2 YYNGEE. The CDR3 loop spans 16 amino acids. Trimming stripped 0 bases from V and 1 base from J, with 13 bases between. The CDR3 bases are TGTGCCAGCAGCGTAGGTGCAGGGGTACAGAACACTGAAGCTTTCTTT. It specifies CASSVGAGVQNTEAFF.

The genes are TRBV27 and TRBJ2-1, with D possibly being TRBD2 (6 bases). The CDR3 totals 14 residues. Germline CDR1 MNHEY, CDR2 SMNVEV (reference sequence). The V gene lost 4 bases and the J gene lost 5 bases, with 12 bases spanning the gap. The CDR3 nucleotides read TGTGCCAGCAGTTGGAGGGCCGGGGACAATGAGCAGTTCTTC. It translates to CASSWRAGDNEQFF.

This clone was observed a single time. The V gene is TRBV3-1 (or the pseudogene TRBV3-2), the J gene TRBJ1-5; TRBD1 matches 10 bases. The length of the CDR3 is 16 residues. Germline V gives CDR1 LGHDT, CDR2 YNNKEL (reference sequence). J lost 3 bases, V lost 3 bases, and 5 bases had no gene match. The CDR3 DNA sequence: TGTGCCAGCAGCCAGTCCGGGACAGGGGTCAATCAGCCCCAGCATTTT. This translates into CASSQSGTGVNQPQHF.

This clone has just one count. The chain combines TRBV6-5 with TRBJ2-3; D gene ambiguous. CDR1 and CDR2 from the germline V gene are MNHEY and SVGAGI. This CDR3 is 15 amino acids long. With 0 bases removed from V and 2 bases from J, the gap between germline ends came to 9 bases. CDR3 residues: CASSYSRFPTDTQYF. CDR3 bases: TGTGCCAGCAGTTACTCGAGGTTCCCCACAGATACGCAGTATTTT.